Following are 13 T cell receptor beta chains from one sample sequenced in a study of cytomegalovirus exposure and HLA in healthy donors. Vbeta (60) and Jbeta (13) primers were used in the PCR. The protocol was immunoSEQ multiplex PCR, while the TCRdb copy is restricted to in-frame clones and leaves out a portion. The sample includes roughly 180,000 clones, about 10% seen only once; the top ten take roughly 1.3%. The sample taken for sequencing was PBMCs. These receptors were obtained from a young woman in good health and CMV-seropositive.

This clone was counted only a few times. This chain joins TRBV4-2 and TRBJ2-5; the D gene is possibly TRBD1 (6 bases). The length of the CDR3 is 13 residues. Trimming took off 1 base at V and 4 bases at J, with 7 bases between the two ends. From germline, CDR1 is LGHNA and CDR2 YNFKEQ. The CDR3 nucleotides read TGTGCCAGCAGCCAAGGAGGGGGAGAGACCCAGTACTTC. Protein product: CASSQGGGETQYF.

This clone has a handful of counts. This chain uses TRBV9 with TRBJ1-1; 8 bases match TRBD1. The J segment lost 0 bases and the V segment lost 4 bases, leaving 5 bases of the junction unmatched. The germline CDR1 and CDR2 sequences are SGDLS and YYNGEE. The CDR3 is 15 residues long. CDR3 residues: CASSLRDRLNTEAFF. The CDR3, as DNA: TGTGCCAGCAGCCTCCGGGACAGGCTGAACACTGAAGCTTTCTTT.

CDR3 sequence: CASRLFGSSYNEQFF. CDR3 bases: TGTGCCAGTAGACTGTTCGGGAGCTCCTACAATGAGCAGTTCTTC. The chain employs TRBV5-6 and TRBJ2-1; a possible D gene is TRBD2 (6 bases). Deletions cut 8 bases from V and 0 bases from J, with 15 bases between. The CDR3 runs 15 residues. The germline gives CDR1 SGHDT, CDR2 YYEEEE.

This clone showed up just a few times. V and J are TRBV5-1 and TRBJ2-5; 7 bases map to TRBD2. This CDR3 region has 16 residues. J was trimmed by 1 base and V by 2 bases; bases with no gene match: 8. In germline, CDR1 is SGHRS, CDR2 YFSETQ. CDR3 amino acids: CASSFISGTAQETQYF. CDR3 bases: TGCGCCAGCAGCTTTATAAGCGGGACGGCCCAAGAGACCCAGTACTTC.

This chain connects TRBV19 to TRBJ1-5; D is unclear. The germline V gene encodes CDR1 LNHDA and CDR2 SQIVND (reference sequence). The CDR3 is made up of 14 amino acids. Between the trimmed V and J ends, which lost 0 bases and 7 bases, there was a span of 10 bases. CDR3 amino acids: CASSIDKGGQPQHF. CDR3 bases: TGTGCCAGTAGTATAGATAAGGGCGGGCAGCCCCAGCATTTT.

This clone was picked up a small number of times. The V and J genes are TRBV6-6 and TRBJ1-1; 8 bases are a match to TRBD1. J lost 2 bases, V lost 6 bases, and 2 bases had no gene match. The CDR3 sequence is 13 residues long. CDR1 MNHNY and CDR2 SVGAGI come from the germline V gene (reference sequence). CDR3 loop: CASSDRGNTEAFF. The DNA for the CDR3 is TGTGCCAGCAGCGACAGGGGAAACACTGAAGCTTTCTTT.

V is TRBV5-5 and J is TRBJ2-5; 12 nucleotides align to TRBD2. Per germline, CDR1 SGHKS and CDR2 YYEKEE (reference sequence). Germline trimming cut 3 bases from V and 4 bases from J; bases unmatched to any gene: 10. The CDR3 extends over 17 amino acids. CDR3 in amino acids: CASSSRTAGLAGETQYF. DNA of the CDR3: TGTGCCAGCAGCTCTCGGACGGCGGGACTAGCGGGAGAGACCCAGTACTTC.

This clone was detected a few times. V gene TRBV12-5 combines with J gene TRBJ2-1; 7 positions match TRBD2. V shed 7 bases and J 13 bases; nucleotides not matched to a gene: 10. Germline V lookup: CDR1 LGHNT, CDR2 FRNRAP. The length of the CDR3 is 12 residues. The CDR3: CASAVREDRQFF. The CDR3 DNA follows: TGTGCTAGTGCGGTACGGGAGGATCGACAGTTCTTC.

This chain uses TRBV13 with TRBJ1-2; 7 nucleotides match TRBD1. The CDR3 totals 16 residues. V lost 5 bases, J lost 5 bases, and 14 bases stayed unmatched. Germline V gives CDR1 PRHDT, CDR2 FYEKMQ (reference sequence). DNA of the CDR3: TGTGCCAGCAGCCCAAGCAGGCCGGGACAGAATTATGGCTACACCTTC. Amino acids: CASSPSRPGQNYGYTF.

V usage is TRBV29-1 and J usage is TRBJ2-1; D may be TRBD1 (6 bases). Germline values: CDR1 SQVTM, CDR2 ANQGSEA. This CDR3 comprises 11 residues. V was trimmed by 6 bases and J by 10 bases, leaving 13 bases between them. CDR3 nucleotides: TGCAGCGTCGAGGGGGTGGCGGAGCAGTTCTTC. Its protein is CSVEGVAEQFF.

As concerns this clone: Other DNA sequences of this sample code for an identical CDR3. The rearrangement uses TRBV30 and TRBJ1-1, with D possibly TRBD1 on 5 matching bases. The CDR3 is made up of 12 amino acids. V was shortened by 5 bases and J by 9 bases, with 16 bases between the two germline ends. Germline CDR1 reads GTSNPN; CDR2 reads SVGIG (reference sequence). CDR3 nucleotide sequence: TGTGCCTGGGCTACCGGGACTGGGAAAGCTTTCTTT. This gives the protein CAWATGTGKAFF.

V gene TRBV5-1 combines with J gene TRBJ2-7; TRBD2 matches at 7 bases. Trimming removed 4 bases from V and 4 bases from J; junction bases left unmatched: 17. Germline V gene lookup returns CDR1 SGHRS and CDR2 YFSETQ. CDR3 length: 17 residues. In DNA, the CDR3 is TGCGCCAGCAGCGGGGGACTGGGTAGCGGGTCCCATTACGAGCAGTACTTC. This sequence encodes CASSGGLGSGSHYEQYF.

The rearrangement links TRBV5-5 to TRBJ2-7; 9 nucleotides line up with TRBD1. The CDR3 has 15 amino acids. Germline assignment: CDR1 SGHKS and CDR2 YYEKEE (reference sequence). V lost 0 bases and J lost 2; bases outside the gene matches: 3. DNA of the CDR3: TGTGCCAGCAGCTTGGGCAGGGACAGGGCCTACGAGCAGTACTTC. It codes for CASSLGRDRAYEQYF.